Listed here are 21 T cell receptor beta chains from one sample, sequenced in a study of blood T cell repertoires in COVID-19. Sequencing was performed with immunoSEQ multiplex PCR; in TCRdb, only in-frame clones are kept and a portion is missing. The sample holds 30,000 to 35,000 clones, 90% seen once. The sequenced sample was peripheral blood. The receptor set was obtained from a human donor in a cohort sampled during active COVID-19.

The chain recombines TRBV30 with TRBJ1-6, with D possibly matching TRBD1 (5 bases). The CDR3 runs to 15 residues. Looked up from germline, CDR1 is GTSNPN and CDR2 is SVGIG (reference sequence). With 3 bases removed from V and 8 bases from J, the gap between germline ends came to 17 bases. This chain's CDR3 is CAWRGLSEGYSPLHF. The DNA of the CDR3 is TGTGCCTGGAGGGGACTATCGGAAGGTTATTCACCCCTCCACTTT.

J is TRBJ1-2 and V is TRBV11-2, with D perhaps TRBD1 (5 bases). This CDR3 has 16 amino acids. CDR1 is SGHAT, CDR2 FQNNGV, per germline. V was pared by 5 bases and J by 6 bases, with 22 bases between. The CDR3 DNA follows: TGTGCCAGCAGCCCAGGGAGGCAGACACTTGGTGATGGCTACACCTTC. Its translation is CASSPGRQTLGDGYTF. The full variable domain, with the rest looked up from reference TRBV11-2 and TRBJ1-2, is EAGVAQSPRYKIIEKRQSVAFWCNPISGHATLYWYQQILGQGPKLLIQFQNNGVVDDSQLPKDRFSAERLKGVDSTLKIQPAKLEDSAVYLCASSPGRQTLGDGYTFGSGTRLTVV.

J is TRBJ2-1 and V is TRBV30; TRBD2 matches at 7 bases. The CDR3 spans 14 residues. Germline CDR1 GTSNPN, CDR2 SVGIG (reference sequence). V lost 0 bases and J lost 1; bases outside the gene matches: 0. CDR3 sequence reads: CAWSVLASYNEQFF. The CDR3 bases are TGTGCCTGGAGTGTACTAGCGTCCTACAATGAGCAGTTCTTC.

The chain uses TRBV27 and TRBJ2-3, with unresolved D. This CDR3 is built from 12 residues. The germline CDR1 and CDR2 sequences are MNHEY and SMNVEV (reference sequence). Between the trimmed V and J ends, which lost 3 bases and 2 bases, there was a span of 3 bases. Here the CDR3 DNA reads TGTGCCAGCAGTTTCAACACAGATACGCAGTATTTT. It specifies CASSFNTDTQYF.

The chain recombines TRBV27 with TRBJ1-1; the D gene is possibly TRBD1 (6 bases). The CDR3 is 17 residues long. Trimming pared 3 bases from V and 6 bases from J, leaving 23 bases between. Per germline, CDR1 MNHEY and CDR2 SMNVEV (reference sequence). The CDR3 coding sequence is TGTGCCAGCAGTTTCCGGACAGACCCTATCCCGAAGGCTGAAGCTTTCTTT. Protein sequence: CASSFRTDPIPKAEAFF.

V gene TRBV5-5 combines with J gene TRBJ2-7; 8 positions agree with TRBD1. Germline CDR1 and CDR2: SGHKS and YYEKEE (reference sequence). V lost 4 bases to trimming and J lost 0 bases; unmatched junction nucleotides: 6. This CDR3 spans 15 amino acids. The CDR3 loop reads CASSVDRALSYEQYF. The CDR3 DNA follows: TGTGCCAGCAGCGTGGACAGGGCCCTCTCCTACGAGCAGTACTTC. Full variable domain (missing parts from reference TRBV5-5 and TRBJ2-7): DAGVTQSPTHLIKTRGQQVTLRCSPISGHKSVSWYQQVLGQGPQFIFQYYEKEERGRGNFPDRFSARQFPNYSSELNVNALLLGDSALYLCASSVDRALSYEQYFGPGTRLTVT.

The chain couples TRBV6-5 to TRBJ1-2; 7 nucleotides match TRBD1. From germline, CDR1 is MNHEY and CDR2 SVGAGI. The trim removed 7 bases at V and 7 bases at J, leaving 12 bases unmatched. The CDR3 totals 14 residues. CDR3 in amino acids: CASTLRQGVLGYTF. CDR3 nucleotides: TGTGCCAGCACCCTAAGACAGGGCGTTCTTGGCTACACCTTC.

The chain uses TRBV10-3 and TRBJ1-2; TRBD1 agrees at 8 bases. The CDR3 totals 12 residues. Trimming cost V 10 bases and J 8 bases; bases outside gene matches: 9. Per germline, CDR1 ENHRY and CDR2 SYGVKD. The CDR3 reads CATRQGAVGYTF. CDR3 nucleotides: TGTGCCACGAGGCAGGGGGCAGTCGGCTACACCTTC.

The gene calls are TRBV6-5 and TRBJ2-7; D is uncertain. The CDR3 spans 11 residues. Germline V CDR1 and CDR2: MNHEY, SVGAGI. With 6 bases removed from V and 1 base from J, the gap between germline ends came to 4 bases. In nucleotides, the CDR3 is TGTGCCAGCAGGTCTTCCTACGAGCAGTACTTC. Protein: CASRSSYEQYF.

V is TRBV27 and J is TRBJ1-5; possible D gene TRBD1, 5 bases. V shed 4 bases and J shed 6 bases, with 10 bases lying between them. Germline V gives CDR1 MNHEY, CDR2 SMNVEV (reference sequence). The CDR3 covers 13 residues. The CDR3 protein is CASSSQGGQPQHF. The CDR3 DNA is TGTGCCAGCAGTTCTCAGGGCGGTCAGCCCCAGCATTTT.

The chain uses TRBV13 and TRBJ2-5; 16 positions match TRBD2. This CDR3 is built from 16 residues. Germline V gene data show CDR1 as PRHDT and CDR2 as FYEKMQ (reference sequence). V shed 8 bases and J 7 bases; nucleotides not matched to a gene: 10. CDR3 loop: CASASGTSGRGWTQYF. CDR3 nucleotides: TGTGCCAGCGCCTCCGGGACTAGCGGGAGGGGATGGACCCAGTACTTC.

The chain has TRBV14 and TRBJ1-1; D unresolved. The CDR3 runs to 13 residues. Germline lookup yields CDR1 SGHDN and CDR2 FVKESK. V gave up 0 bases and J gave up 3 bases, with 5 bases separating them. The CDR3 sequence is CASSQERHTEAFF. The DNA for the CDR3 is TGTGCCAGCAGCCAAGAGAGGCACACTGAAGCTTTCTTT.

The genes are TRBV5-8 and TRBJ1-1; D is possibly TRBD1 (5 bases). Trimming stripped 1 base from V and 3 bases from J, with 13 bases between. This CDR3 region has 15 residues. From germline, CDR1 is SGHTS and CDR2 YDEGEE. CDR3 bases: TGTGCCAGCAGCTTGCGGCTCCGGGGGTACACTGAAGCTTTCTTT. Translating it yields CASSLRLRGYTEAFF.

The V call is TRBV2, the J call TRBJ2-7; 7 bases map to TRBD1. Germline V gene data show CDR1 as SNHLY and CDR2 as FYNNEI. The V segment lost 8 bases and the J segment 4 bases; nucleotides outside the gene matches: 8. The CDR3 consists of 13 residues. The DNA for the CDR3 is TGTGCCAGCTGGTCGGACAGGTATTACGAGCAGTACTTC. Amino acids: CASWSDRYYEQYF.

The chain recombines TRBV12-5 with TRBJ1-1; 11 bases align to TRBD1. Germline loops: CDR1 LGHNT, CDR2 FRNRAP. CDR3 size: 16 residues. V was pared by 3 bases and J by 6 bases, with 9 bases of the junction left unmatched. The CDR3 loop reads CASGFSGGQGASEAFF. The CDR3, as DNA: TGTGCTAGTGGTTTTTCGGGAGGACAGGGGGCGTCTGAAGCTTTCTTT.

This clone has a single count. The chain is built from TRBV19 and TRBJ1-5; the D gene is possibly TRBD1 (6 bases). The germline V and J ends were trimmed by 7 bases and 0 bases, with 10 bases remaining between them. The CDR3 contains 14 residues. CDR1 is LNHDA and CDR2 is SQIVND in the germline V gene (reference sequence). CDR3 DNA: TGTGCCAGTAACCAGGGGTATAGCAATCAGCCCCAGCATTTT. It encodes CASNQGYSNQPQHF.

CDR3 DNA sequence: TGTGCCAGCAGCGCCGGGACAGGGGGCCACGGATACCGTGGCGAGCAGTACTTC. This encodes CASSAGTGGHGYRGEQYF. This chain uses TRBV13 with TRBJ2-7; 12 bases line up with TRBD1. The V gene end was trimmed by 5 bases and the J gene end by 6 bases; junction bases not matched to a gene: 17. The CDR3 is made up of 18 amino acids. Germline-derived CDR1 and CDR2 are PRHDT and FYEKMQ (reference sequence).

CDR3 sequence (DNA): TGCGCCAGCAGCTCAAGGCTTGTCGGGACTAGCGGGACCCAAGAGACCCAGTACTTC. Protein sequence: CASSSRLVGTSGTQETQYF. The rearrangement links TRBV5-1 to TRBJ2-5, with 13 nucleotides matching TRBD2. The germline V gene has CDR1 SGHRS and CDR2 YFSETQ. The V segment lost 3 bases and the J segment 1 base; nucleotides outside the gene matches: 12. CDR3 length: 19 residues.

V and J are TRBV15 and TRBJ2-7; D ambiguous. Deletions cut 3 bases from V and 3 bases from J, with 21 bases between. Per the germline V gene, CDR1 is LNHNV and CDR2 is YYDKDF (reference sequence). The CDR3 is 17 amino acids. The CDR3 region is CATSRDTGSSVVYEQYF. The CDR3 nucleotides are TGTGCCACCAGCAGGGATACCGGGTCCAGCGTTGTCTACGAGCAGTACTTC. The full variable domain, in which reference TRBV15 and TRBJ2-7 provide the parts outside the CDR3, is DAMVIQNPRYQVTQFGKPVTLSCSQTLNHNVMYWYQQKSSQAPKLLFHYYDKDFNNEADTPDNFQSRRPNTSFCFLDIRSPGLGDTAMYLCATSRDTGSSVVYEQYFGPGTRLTVT.

This chain uses TRBV6-5 with TRBJ1-2; 8 bases fit TRBD1. CDR1 is MNHEY, CDR2 SVGAGI, per germline. J lost 2 bases, V lost 7 bases, and 6 bases had no gene match. This CDR3 is built from 14 residues. CDR3 residues: CASTPGGTNYGYTF. CDR3 nucleotide sequence: TGTGCCAGCACCCCAGGGGGCACGAACTATGGCTACACCTTC.

Comment on this clone: At one end, the junction sequence differs from germline, possibly due to a read error. This chain connects TRBV11-2 to TRBJ2-7; TRBD1 is a possible D gene (5 bases). Germline loops: CDR1 SGHAT, CDR2 FQNNGV. The CDR3 length is 12 residues. The DNA for the CDR3 is TGTGCCAGCAGCTTCTTTGGGCGGAAGGGGCACTTC. It encodes CASSFFGRKGHF.